The rows below give T cell receptor beta chains drawn from one sample of a study of shared clonotypes between healthy human individuals. The data were produced by immunoSEQ multiplex PCR, yet TCRdb's version contains in-frame clones alone and is incomplete. The table shows approximately 2.3 million clones, with roughly 93% occurring only once. The sample taken for sequencing was naive CD4+ T cells from PBMCs. Source of these receptors: a man between 18 and 29 years old in good health. Some clones in this sample may be carry-over from other donors' samples. Both conserved end residues are part of each CDR3. A D gene is named only where the DNA matches it firmly.

V: TRBV6-1; D: NA; J: TRBJ2-7; DNA: TGTGCCAGCAGTGAAGGCACCTATTACGAGCAGTACTTC; CDR3: CASSEGTYYEQYF
V: TRBV7-8; D: TRBD2; J: TRBJ2-1; DNA: TGTGCCAGCAGCTTCCGGACTAGCTACAATGAGCAGTTCTTC; CDR3: CASSFRTSYNEQFF
V: TRBV7-6; D: TRBD2; J: TRBJ2-3; DNA: TGTGCCAGCAGCTTCACCGGACTAGCGGGAGGGCTAATGGATACGCAGTATTTT; CDR3: CASSFTGLAGGLMDTQYF
V: TRBV2; D: TRBD1; J: TRBJ2-1; DNA: TGTGTCAGCACTTCTGTTGCCGGGACAGGGGCCTACAATGAGCAGTTCTTC; CDR3: CVSTSVAGTGAYNEQFF
V: TRBV28; D: NA; J: TRBJ1-3; DNA: TGTGCCAGCAGAACCGGGACGGTTCTCTCTGGAAACACCATATATTTT; CDR3: CASRTGTVLSGNTIYF
V: TRBV28; D: NA; J: TRBJ2-1; DNA: TGTGCCAGCAGCTCTGACGGACAGTCCAGCGGGAACTCCTACAATGAGCAGTTCTTC; CDR3: CASSSDGQSSGNSYNEQFF
V: TRBV29-1; D: TRBD2; J: TRBJ2-5; DNA: TGCAGCGTTGGGCGGGAGATGGCGGAGACCCAGTACTTC; CDR3: CSVGREMAETQYF
V: TRBV28; D: NA; J: TRBJ1-5; DNA: TGTGCCAGCAGTTCTGGGAGTCAGCCCCAGCATTTT; CDR3: CASSSGSQPQHF
V: TRBV6-5; D: TRBD1; J: TRBJ1-5; DNA: TGTGCCAGCAGTCGGGACAGCCCAGGGCAGCCCCAGCATTTT; CDR3: CASSRDSPGQPQHF
V: TRBV28; D: TRBD2; J: TRBJ2-1; DNA: TGTGCCAGCAGTTTAAGATCTAGCGGGGCGAACAATGAGCAGTTCTTC; CDR3: CASSLRSSGANNEQFF
V: TRBV9; D: TRBD1; J: TRBJ2-7; DNA: TGTGCCAGCAGCGTACGCGGCGACAGGGCGATCACCGAGCAGTACTTC; CDR3: CASSVRGDRAITEQYF
V: TRBV6-1; D: TRBD1; J: TRBJ1-5; DNA: TGTGCCAGCAGTGCGACAGGGGGTCATCAGCCCCAGCATTTT; CDR3: CASSATGGHQPQHF
V: TRBV30; D: TRBD1; J: TRBJ2-7; DNA: TGTGCCTGGAGTGCGACAGGGAACCCCTACGAGCAGTACTTC; CDR3: CAWSATGNPYEQYF